A single sample is the source of the 3 T cell receptor beta chains below, sequenced in a study of blood T cell repertoires in COVID-19. Some clones are missing from TCRdb's copy, which holds only in-frame ones; the method was immunoSEQ multiplex PCR. The top ten clones hold about 8.4% of a sample with some 170,000 clones, 82% of them seen once. Sequenced input: peripheral blood. The receptors derive from a woman in her seventies with acute or convalescent COVID-19.

The CDR3 nucleotides read TGTGCCAGCAGTTTCGGGGGGGGCGAGCAGTACTTC. As protein: CASSFGGGEQYF. This chain joins TRBV12-3 or TRBV12-4 and TRBJ2-7; TRBD2 matches at 8 bases. Trimming removed 3 bases from V and 6 bases from J; junction bases left unmatched: 1. The CDR3 covers 12 residues.

The chain employs TRBV6-5 and TRBJ2-5, with unresolved D. The V end was cut by 5 bases, the J end by 4 bases, with 17 bases between. This CDR3 has 15 amino acids. Germline V gene lookup returns CDR1 MNHEY and CDR2 SVGAGI. CDR3 coding DNA: TGTGCCAGCAGTCCCCAAACCCTCACGGGAGAGACCCAGTACTTC. This gives the protein CASSPQTLTGETQYF.

This clone came up a few times. This sequence joins TRBV7-2 and TRBJ2-1; 10 nucleotides line up with TRBD2. In germline, CDR1 is SGHTA, CDR2 FQGNSA. V was pared by 0 bases and J by 4 bases, with 3 bases of the junction left unmatched. The CDR3 loop spans 16 amino acids. The CDR3 nucleotides are TGTGCCAGCAGCTTAGCGCTAGCGGGAGTGTACAATGAGCAGTTCTTC. Translating gives CASSLALAGVYNEQFF. The complete variable domain, with remaining parts taken from reference TRBV7-2 and TRBJ2-1, reads GAGVSQSPSNKVTEKGKDVELRCDPISGHTALYWYRQSLGQGLEFLIYFQGNSAPDKSGLPSDRFSAERTGGSVSTLTIQRTQQEDSAVYLCASSLALAGVYNEQFFGPGTRLTVL.